The T cell receptor beta chain described here comes from a study of blood T cell repertoires in COVID-19. The method was immunoSEQ multiplex PCR; TCRdb's version includes in-frame clones alone and lacks a portion of them. Here the sample spans roughly 120,000 clones, around nine tenths being singletons. Comment on this clone: Germline is not matched at one junction end, which may reflect a read error.

This receptor was obtained from a human donor with active COVID-19. The donor label of this sample is uncertain. Sequences were obtained from peripheral blood.

The CDR3 reads CASSPEGGGNQPQHF. CDR3 in DNA: TGTGCCAGCTCACCAGAGGGCGGGGGGAATCAACCCCAGCATTTT. This chain links TRBV18 with TRBJ1-5; tentatively, D is TRBD1 (5 bases). This CDR3 is built from 15 residues. Germline V gene lookup returns CDR1 KGHSH and CDR2 LQKENI.